This paragraph reports one T cell receptor (beta chain). Trimming took 4 bases from V and 2 from J, leaving 8 bases between them. Germline-derived CDR1 and CDR2 are MDHEN and SYDVKM. This CDR3 is 14 amino acids long. This entry is derived from a study of T cell changes during pregnancy in multiple sclerosis. The assay was immunoSEQ multiplex PCR, and TCRdb's table has in-frame clones only and misses some. The sample holds about 42,000 clones; around 90% are singletons and the top ten take more than 0.9%. The receptor was derived from a female donor with multiple sclerosis, enrolled in a pregnancy study. This material consisted of CD4+ T cells from peripheral blood mononuclear cells, taken in the second trimester of pregnancy. The gene calls are TRBV28 and TRBJ2-2; no definite D call. The CDR3 here is CASSSLLNTGELFF. In DNA form, the CDR3 reads TGTGCCAGCAGTTCGCTTCTAAACACCGGGGAGCTGTTTTTT.